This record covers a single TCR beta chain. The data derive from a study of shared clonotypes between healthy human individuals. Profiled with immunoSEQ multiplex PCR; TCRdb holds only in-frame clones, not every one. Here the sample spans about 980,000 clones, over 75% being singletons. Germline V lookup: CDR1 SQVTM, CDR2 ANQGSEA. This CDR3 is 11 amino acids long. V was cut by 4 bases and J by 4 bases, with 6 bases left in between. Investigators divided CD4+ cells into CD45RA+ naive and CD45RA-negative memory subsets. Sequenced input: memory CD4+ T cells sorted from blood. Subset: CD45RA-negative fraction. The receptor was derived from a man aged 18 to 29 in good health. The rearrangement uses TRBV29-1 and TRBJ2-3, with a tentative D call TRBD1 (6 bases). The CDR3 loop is CSVAGADTQYF. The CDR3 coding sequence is TGCAGCGTTGCAGGGGCAGATACGCAGTATTTT.